This T cell receptor beta chain was sequenced in a study of blood T cell repertoires in COVID-19 (dated by TCRdb to the early 2020s). Notes on the research overall: Samples from collaborators originated in the United States, Italy and Spain and spanned both the acute and convalescent phases of COVID-19. The prospective study material was composed of cDNA or gDNA derived from T cells, B-cell-depleted T cells, or PBMCs. Where HLA class I and class II types were available, the types were taken from metadata supplied by the sample provider, not from assay-based typing. Samples were obtained from the ongoing ImmuneRACE study (first 160 participants) and from 1,000 to 1,500 subjects provided by 6 global collaborators. The sample metadata nearly always contained a de-identified subject ID, COVID-19 status, age in years and sex. The repertoires were released in a freely available public database meant as a resource for research on the immune response to SARS-CoV-2. The dataset comprised deeply sampled blood TCRbeta repertoires from subjects exposed to, actively infected with, or recovered from COVID-19. Here is what the overall study found, with its caveats: Clinical and demographic metadata were provided uncurated, with the amount varying by source and participant.

TCRbeta CDR3 regions were amplified from genomic DNA using the immunoSEQ Assay, a bias-controlled multiplex PCR. Per the original workflow: The number of nucleated cells in each sample was estimated by amplification of reference gene primers within the assay. To quantify the absolute abundance of each unique TCRbeta CDR3 rearrangement, sequence reads were collapsed and filtered. Productive Simpson clonality was computed per sample as the square root of Simpson's diversity index over productive rearrangements. The table was pulled from immuneACCESS by TCRdb, which kept in-frame rearrangements only. Such tables lose some clones; where checked, under half of the loss comes from unresolved V genes, and the rest has no known cause. Clonal size and the V and J genes are those of that table, whereas D and trimming came from the DNA. This sample gives a few hundred thousand clones in total; 86% of them show up just once. 5.5% to 8% of the sample is taken by the ten largest.

This clone turned up a few times. What this receptor recognizes is not known. No base quality information exists; no much larger clone differs at one position. Collaborating institutions collected whole blood in K2EDTA tubes following their own protocols. For TCRbeta analysis, collaborators shipped samples in one of three forms: frozen whole blood, isolated PBMCs, or DNA extracted from either of those sample types. The receptor's source is a man in his fifties or sixties with acute or convalescent COVID-19. Source material: peripheral blood.

The DNA sequence follows: TGTGCCACCAGCAGCTCGGGGTACACTGAAGCTTTCTTT. The translation is CATSSSGYTEAFF. The chain uses TRBV15 and TRBJ1-1; the D segment cannot be called with confidence. V is shortened by 3 bases, J by 3 bases, and the region joining them spans 8 bases. Per the germline V gene (reference sequence), LNHNV is the CDR1 and YYDKDF is the CDR2. The CDR3, from cysteine to phenylalanine, totals 13 residues. Only the CDR3 portion is preserved as DNA: 39 bases, with reading frame beginning at the first base.